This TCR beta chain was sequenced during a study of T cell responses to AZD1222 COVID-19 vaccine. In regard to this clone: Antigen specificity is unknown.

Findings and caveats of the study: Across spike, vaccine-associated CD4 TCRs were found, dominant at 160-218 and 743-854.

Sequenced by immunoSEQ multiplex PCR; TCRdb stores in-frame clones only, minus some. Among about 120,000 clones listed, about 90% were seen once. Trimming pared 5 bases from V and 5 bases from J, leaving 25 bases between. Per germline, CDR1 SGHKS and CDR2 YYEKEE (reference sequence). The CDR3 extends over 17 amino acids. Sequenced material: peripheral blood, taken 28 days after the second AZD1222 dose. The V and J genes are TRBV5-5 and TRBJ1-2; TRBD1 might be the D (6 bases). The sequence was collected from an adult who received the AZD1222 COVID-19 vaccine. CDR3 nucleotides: TGTGCCAGCAGGCGCGCCGGGACATCCTCATCAGGATATGGCTACACCTTC. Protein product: CASRRAGTSSSGYGYTF.